This T cell receptor beta chain was obtained from a study of T cells in narcolepsy. Study at large: Healthy controls were enrolled alongside patients with narcolepsy type 1 or type 2.

This clone occurred a few times. The antigen is undetermined. The table came from immunoSEQ multiplex PCR; TCRdb's copy has only in-frame clones and leaves some out. The sample lists about 32,000 clones, about four fifths occurring once. V was clipped by 5 bases and J by 1 base, with 8 bases between them. CDR3 size: 13 residues. Germline CDR1 is SGHAT and CDR2 is FQNNGV. General study findings and limits: Healthy controls reportedly lacked the autoreactive clonotypes serially found in patients' blood. Autoreactive HCRT-specific and TRIB2-specific clonotypes were marked in same-patient CSF-versus-blood CD4+ comparisons. In some patient and control memory CD4+ samples, autoreactive clones were absent.

This chain connects TRBV11-2 to TRBJ2-5; weak D call: TRBD2 (6 bases). Sequenced material: CD45RA- memory CD4+ T cells from PBMCs. The TCR originated in a human donor with narcolepsy. DNA for the CDR3: TGTGCCAGCAGCCCGGGAGTCCAAGAGACCCAGTACTTC. Its translation is CASSPGVQETQYF.